Reported below is one T cell receptor (beta chain). Its antigen is not identified. Participants with major medical conditions, Axis I/II comorbidities, regular medication or illicit drug use were excluded. Enrichment usually gave approximately 95% pure CD4+ T cells. This specimen comes from a study of untreated major depressive disorder. Regarding the study as a whole: A comparatively small sample limits the generalizability of these findings.

Using immunoSEQ multiplex PCR, the repertoire was profiled, and TCRdb retains in-frame clones only, with some absent. The profile shows 20,000 to 25,000 clones, over 80% of them singletons. This TCR derives from a man aged 25 to 45 in good health. Sample: CD4+ T cells from PBMCs.

CDR3 DNA: TGTGCCAGCTCTTCAGGGCAGATTAGCAATCAGCCCCAGCATTTT. This encodes CASSSGQISNQPQHF. The chain recombines TRBV18 with TRBJ1-5; D may be TRBD1 (5 bases). This CDR3 is built from 15 residues. The V end lost 6 bases, the J end lost 0 bases, and 12 bases lay between the germline ends. The germline V gene encodes CDR1 KGHSH and CDR2 LQKENI.